This entry features one TCR beta chain sequence. This sample stems from a study of blood T cell repertoires in COVID-19. In the study overall: COVID-19 samples from acute and convalescent phases originated in the United States, Italy and Spain. T cells, B-cell-depleted T cells, or PBMCs supplied cDNA or gDNA.

Authors' data handling: Reference gene primer amplification yielded estimated nucleated cell counts. Using immunoSEQ multiplex PCR, the repertoire was profiled, and TCRdb retains in-frame clones only, with some absent. That table supplies the V and J calls and clone size; D and trimming were determined from the DNA. The data hold over 200,000 clones, with around 90% observed a single time. The sequence came from a woman between 40 and 55 years old who had recovered from COVID-19. Source material: peripheral blood.

The CDR3 DNA sequence: TGTGCCAGTAGCAAGGGGGCGGGACGGCATTCCTACGAGCAGTACTTC. Amino acid sequence: CASSKGAGRHSYEQYF. The chain couples TRBV19 to TRBJ2-7, with D tentatively TRBD1 (7 bases). The CDR3 contains 16 residues. Between the trimmed V and J ends, which lost 6 bases and 1 base, there was a span of 19 bases. Germline loops: CDR1 LNHDA, CDR2 SQIVND (reference sequence).